This T cell receptor beta chain appears in the sequencing data of a study of breast tumors, draining lymph nodes, adjacent tissues. Notes on the study in general: Compared with lymph nodes, tumors were less diverse; compared with nontumor tissue, more.

Germline V lookup: CDR1 SEHNR, CDR2 FQNEAQ (reference sequence). This CDR3 region has 16 residues. The ends were cut back, 1 base at V and 5 bases at J, with 15 bases in the middle. About this clonotype itself: Its target is unknown.

From the multiplex PCR reads, TCRdb called clonotypes with MiXCR, one entry per CDR3 protein. The data show around 300,000 distinct CDR3 sequences, 30% seen once. Samples came from axillary lymph nodes draining the breast cancer. This receptor was identified in a female donor with breast cancer. Some clones in this sample may be carry-over from other donors' samples. The sample taken for sequencing was axillary lymph node tissue. The chain carries TRBV7-9 and TRBJ1-5; D remains unclear. The CDR3 spells CASSLVARRGDQPQHF. DNA of the CDR3: TGTGCCAGCAGCTTAGTCGCAAGGCGTGGAGATCAGCCCCAGCATTTT.